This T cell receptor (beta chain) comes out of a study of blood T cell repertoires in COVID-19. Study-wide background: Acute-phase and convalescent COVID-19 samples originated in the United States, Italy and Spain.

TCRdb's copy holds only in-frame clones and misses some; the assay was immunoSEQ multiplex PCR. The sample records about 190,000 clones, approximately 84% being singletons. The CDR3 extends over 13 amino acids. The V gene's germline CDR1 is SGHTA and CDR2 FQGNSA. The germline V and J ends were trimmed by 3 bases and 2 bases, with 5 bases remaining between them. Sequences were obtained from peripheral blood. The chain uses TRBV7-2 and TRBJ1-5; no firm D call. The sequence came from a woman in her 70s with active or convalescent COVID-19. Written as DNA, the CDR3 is TGTGCCAGCAGCTTCCAGGGCAATCAGCCCCAGCATTTT. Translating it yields CASSFQGNQPQHF.